The 24 T cell receptor beta chains listed next were all sequenced from one sample in a study of PD-1 blockade in classical Hodgkin lymphoma. All trial patients relapsed after autologous stem cell transplantation. The repertoire was sequenced with immunoSEQ multiplex PCR; TCRdb's copy has only in-frame clones and lacks some. The table records 60,000 to 65,000 clones, around 89% of them present only once. The starting material was peripheral blood mononuclear cells (PBMCs), obtained at baseline. The origin of the receptors is a human donor with classical Hodgkin lymphoma.

A single count supports this clone. The genes are TRBV6-6 and TRBJ2-7, with 9 bases matching TRBD1. In germline, CDR1 is MNHNY, CDR2 SVGAGI (reference sequence). The CDR3 contains 13 residues. Trimming cost V 5 bases and J 2 bases; bases outside gene matches: 1. The chain's CDR3 is CASSRTGAYEQYF. CDR3 sequence (DNA): TGTGCCAGCAGTAGGACAGGGGCCTACGAGCAGTACTTC.

The rearrangement links TRBV10-2 to TRBJ1-2, with D unclear. V gave up 3 bases and J gave up 8 bases, with 10 bases separating them. This CDR3 has 12 amino acids. The germline CDR1 and CDR2 sequences are WSHSY and SAAADI. CDR3 coding DNA: TGCGCCAGCAGTGAAGGCGGTTCGGGCTACACCTTC. It translates to CASSEGGSGYTF.

The chain uses TRBV7-6 and TRBJ2-2; a possible D gene is TRBD1 (5 bases). The CDR3 has 13 amino acids. V shed 5 bases and J shed 6 bases, with 10 bases lying between them. Germline lookup yields CDR1 SGHVS and CDR2 FNYEAQ. In DNA, the CDR3 is TGTGCCAGCAGCCAGACAGTTCCCGGGGAGCTGTTTTTT. Amino acids: CASSQTVPGELFF.

This clone was detected once. The chain joins TRBV7-3 to TRBJ2-3; D ambiguous. CDR3 length: 14 amino acids. Trimming took 5 bases from V and 2 from J, leaving 11 bases between them. Germline V gene sequence: CDR1 SGHTA, CDR2 FQGTGA. CDR3: CASSLYGATDTQYF. CDR3 in DNA: TGTGCCAGCAGCCTCTATGGCGCCACAGATACGCAGTATTTT.

The V gene is TRBV5-6, the J gene TRBJ1-3, with 9 bases that match TRBD1. Germline CDR1 SGHDT, CDR2 YYEEEE. The J segment lost 1 base and the V segment lost 4 bases, leaving 6 bases of the junction unmatched. CDR3 length equals 16 residues. CDR3 nucleotide sequence: TGTGCCAGCAGCCTCCTGACAGGGGGTTCTGGAAACACCATATATTTT. Encoded protein: CASSLLTGGSGNTIYF.

The rearrangement joins TRBV13 to TRBJ2-7, with 8 bases that match TRBD2. This CDR3 is 15 amino acids long. Germline trimming cut 5 bases from V and 3 bases from J; bases unmatched to any gene: 9. Germline V CDR1 and CDR2: PRHDT, FYEKMQ (reference sequence). As DNA, the CDR3 is TGTGCCAGCAGCATTAGCGGGGCCCTTAACTACGAGCAGTACTTC. It codes for CASSISGALNYEQYF. Full variable domain (missing parts from reference TRBV13 and TRBJ2-7): AAGVIQSPRHLIKEKRETATLKCYPIPRHDTVYWYQQGPGQDPQFLISFYEKMQSDKGSIPDRFSAQQFSDYHSELNMSSLELGDSALYFCASSISGALNYEQYFGPGTRLTVT.

V gene TRBV5-6 combines with J gene TRBJ2-7; D gene uncertain. Trimming pared 1 base from V and 5 bases from J, leaving 10 bases between. The CDR3 runs 13 residues. Germline V CDR1 and CDR2: SGHDT, YYEEEE. CDR3 sequence (DNA): TGTGCCAGCAGCTTGACGGCGGCACACGAGCAGTACTTC. Protein sequence: CASSLTAAHEQYF.

This sequence joins TRBV20-1 and TRBJ1-1, with D possibly TRBD1 on 6 matching bases. The V end was cut by 8 bases, the J end by 1 base, with 8 bases between. There are 11 residues in the CDR3. CDR1 is DFQATT and CDR2 is SNEGSKA in the germline V gene (reference sequence). CDR3 loop: CSQQGNTEAFF. CDR3 sequence (DNA): TGCAGTCAACAGGGGAACACTGAAGCTTTCTTT.

The chain recombines TRBV25-1 with TRBJ2-7, with D perhaps TRBD1 (5 bases). Germline V gene sequence: CDR1 MGHDK, CDR2 SYGVNS. The CDR3 has 13 amino acids. The V and J ends lost 2 bases and 2 bases respectively, with 7 bases between them. This CDR3 is CASSEQGTYEQYF. The CDR3, as DNA: TGTGCCAGCAGTGAACAGGGAACCTACGAGCAGTACTTC.

This chain links TRBV7-9 with TRBJ2-3, with D unresolved. Germline loops: CDR1 SEHNR, CDR2 FQNEAQ (reference sequence). The germline V and J ends were trimmed by 2 bases and 2 bases, with 11 bases remaining between them. CDR3 length equals 15 residues. This chain's CDR3 is CASSLRHPNTDTQYF. CDR3 in DNA: TGTGCCAGCAGCTTAAGACACCCCAACACAGATACGCAGTATTTT. The variable domain in full, with the rest retrieved from reference TRBV7-9 and TRBJ2-3, is DTGVSQNPRHKITKRGQNVTFRCDPISEHNRLYWYRQTLGQGPEFLTYFQNEAQLEKSRLLSDRFSAERPKGSFSTLEIQRTEQGDSAMYLCASSLRHPNTDTQYFGPGTRLTVL.

The chain recombines TRBV5-6 with TRBJ1-1; a possible D gene is TRBD1 (5 bases). Germline assignment: CDR1 SGHDT and CDR2 YYEEEE. Trimming took 4 bases from V and 4 from J, leaving 17 bases between them. The CDR3 is 15 residues long. The CDR3 is CASSPDGGLLTEAFF. DNA for the CDR3: TGTGCCAGCAGCCCTGATGGGGGGTTACTCACTGAAGCTTTCTTT. Drawing the rest from reference TRBV5-6 and TRBJ1-1, the complete variable domain is DAGVTQSPTHLIKTRGQQVTLRCSPKSGHDTVSWYQQALGQGPQFIFQYYEEEERQRGNFPDRFSGHQFPNYSSELNVNALLLGDSALYLCASSPDGGLLTEAFFGQGTRLTVV.

The genes are TRBV30 and TRBJ1-4; D gene uncertain. V gave up 0 bases and J gave up 5 bases, with 13 bases separating them. The CDR3 runs to 15 residues. The germline gives CDR1 GTSNPN, CDR2 SVGIG (reference sequence). The CDR3 is CAWSVDRTVNEKLFF. The CDR3, as DNA: TGTGCCTGGAGTGTAGATCGAACCGTCAATGAAAAACTGTTTTTT.

The chain uses TRBV9 and TRBJ1-1; the D is unclear. The CDR3 is 13 residues long. V was cut by 3 bases and J by 6 bases, with 12 bases left in between. CDR1 is SGDLS and CDR2 is YYNGEE in the germline V gene. In DNA, the CDR3 is TGTGCCAGCAGCGACGGACGGATTCCTGAAGCTTTCTTT. Translation: CASSDGRIPEAFF.

The chain is built from TRBV11-2 and TRBJ1-2; D gene unclear. The germline CDR1 and CDR2 sequences are SGHAT and FQNNGV. V dropped 6 bases and J dropped 0 bases, with 5 bases sitting between them. The CDR3 has 12 residues. CDR3 sequence reads: CASSHPNYGYTF. The CDR3 region has the DNA TGTGCCAGCAGTCACCCTAACTATGGCTACACCTTC.

The rearrangement uses TRBV30 and TRBJ1-2; 10 bases are shared with TRBD1. After removal of 4 bases from V and 6 bases from J, the junction contained 5 bases not matched to a gene. CDR3 length equals 13 residues. From germline, CDR1 is GTSNPN and CDR2 SVGIG (reference sequence). The CDR3 DNA follows: TGTGCCTGGACGGGACAGGGGTGGGATGGCTACACCTTC. It specifies CAWTGQGWDGYTF.

The chain has TRBV19 and TRBJ1-4, with 9 nucleotides matching TRBD1. The germline V gene encodes CDR1 LNHDA and CDR2 SQIVND (reference sequence). The ends lost 7 bases at V and 4 bases at J; junction bases unmatched: 1. There are 13 residues in the CDR3. DNA of the CDR3: TGTGCCAGTACGGGACAGGGTAATGAAAAACTGTTTTTT. Protein product: CASTGQGNEKLFF.

This clone has a handful of counts. This sequence joins TRBV7-8 and TRBJ2-5; D call uncertain. Trimming shortened V by 5 bases and J by 4 bases, and 17 bases separated the two germline ends. The CDR3 has 15 residues. The V gene's germline CDR1 is SGHVS and CDR2 FQNEAQ. This CDR3 reads CASSLLQRPGETQYF. The DNA for the CDR3 is TGTGCCAGCAGCCTCCTACAACGGCCCGGAGAGACCCAGTACTTC.

In this sample, this clone turned up once. The V call is TRBV25-1, the J call TRBJ2-5, with 8 bases fitting TRBD2. CDR1 and CDR2 from the germline V gene are MGHDK and SYGVNS. This CDR3 is 16 amino acids long. V gave up 6 bases and J gave up 4 bases; unmatched junction bases: 13. The CDR3 is CASSPWSGGDRETQYF. For the CDR3, the DNA is TGTGCCAGCAGCCCCTGGTCGGGGGGGGATCGAGAGACCCAGTACTTC.

This chain joins TRBV18 and TRBJ2-5; D gene uncertain. Trimming pared 5 bases from V and 4 bases from J, leaving 5 bases between. Germline-derived CDR1 and CDR2 are KGHSH and LQKENI. The CDR3 runs 11 residues. DNA of the CDR3: TGTGCCAGCTCATCCCCAGAGACCCAGTACTTC. This encodes CASSSPETQYF.

This chain links TRBV18 with TRBJ1-1; a possible D gene is TRBD1 (5 bases). The germline V and J ends were trimmed by 6 bases and 1 base, with 12 bases remaining between them. The CDR3 loop spans 14 amino acids. The germline CDR1 and CDR2 sequences are KGHSH and LQKENI. CDR3 amino acids: CASSHSQGNTEAFF. The CDR3, as DNA: TGTGCCAGCTCCCACTCCCAGGGGAACACTGAAGCTTTCTTT.

J is TRBJ2-7 and V is TRBV29-1; 8 positions agree with TRBD1. V shed 6 bases, J shed 2 bases, and the junction held 3 bases outside the gene matches. This CDR3 is built from 12 residues. Germline CDR1 SQVTM, CDR2 ANQGSEA. The CDR3 DNA reads as TGCAGCGTGGGACAGGCAGCCTACGAGCAGTACTTC. Protein sequence: CSVGQAAYEQYF.

The rearrangement uses TRBV19 and TRBJ2-1; the match to TRBD2 covers 9 bases. Germline CDR1 and CDR2: LNHDA and SQIVND (reference sequence). This CDR3 has 17 residues. Unmatched junction bases numbered 12, after V lost 5 bases and J lost 4 bases. The CDR3 coding sequence is TGTGCCAGTAGTCCGGGTCGGACTAGCGTAGGATACAATGAGCAGTTCTTC. This codes for CASSPGRTSVGYNEQFF.

This clone was observed a single time. The V call is TRBV30, the J call TRBJ1-5, with D possibly matching TRBD1 (5 bases). The CDR3 is 15 amino acids. Trimming cost V 3 bases and J 4 bases, with 16 bases left between them. The V gene's germline CDR1 is GTSNPN and CDR2 SVGIG (reference sequence). This chain's CDR3 is CAWSPNVRDNQPQHF. For the CDR3, the DNA is TGTGCCTGGAGCCCCAACGTCAGGGATAATCAGCCCCAGCATTTT.

Only one count was recorded for this clone. The chain is built from TRBV6-5 and TRBJ2-7; TRBD1 or TRBD2 may be the D gene (7 bases each). CDR1 MNHEY and CDR2 SVGAGI come from the germline V gene. The CDR3 has 16 amino acids. Trimming pared 4 bases from V and 2 bases from J, leaving 18 bases between. CDR3 coding DNA: TGTGCCAGCAGTTTTTCAGGGGGAGGGGGCCCCTACGAGCAGTACTTC. Translation: CASSFSGGGGPYEQYF.